These T cell receptor beta chains were read from a single sample in a study of shared clonotypes between healthy human individuals. Produced via immunoSEQ multiplex PCR; TCRdb's table is partial and in-frame only. The profile shows 950,000 to 1,100,000 clones, around 76% of them singletons. Sequencing was done on a sample of memory CD4+ T cells sorted from blood. The receptors here all came from a man aged 18 to 30 in good health. Each CDR3 is given with its conserved first and last residue. The order of the fields is V gene, clone size, D gene, J gene, CDR3 length, CDR3 DNA, CDR3 protein. The D gene is left open where the match is weak. Clone sizes are given selectively: once, few, many, or a class where the clone is expanded.

V: TRBV13
size: few
D: .
J: TRBJ2-2
length: 14
DNA: TGTGCCAGCAGCTCAAACCGACAGTCCGGGGAGCTGTTTTTT
CDR3: CASSSNRQSGELFF

V: TRBV4-2
size: .
D: TRBD1
J: TRBJ1-3
length: 18
DNA: TGTGCCAGCAGCCAACAATCAATACAGGGGTTGTCTGGAAACACCATATATTTT
CDR3: CASSQQSIQGLSGNTIYF

V: TRBV7-2
size: .
D: TRBD2
J: TRBJ2-5
length: 15
DNA: TGTGCCAGCAGCTTAGGACGGGGGGGCCGAGAGACCCAGTACTTC
CDR3: CASSLGRGGRETQYF

V: TRBV5-5
size: .
D: .
J: TRBJ1-1
length: 15
DNA: TGTGCCAGCAGTCGAGGGGACGATCTGAACACTGAAGCTTTCTTT
CDR3: CASSRGDDLNTEAFF

V: TRBV30
size: .
D: .
J: TRBJ2-5
length: 11
DNA: TGTGCCTGGACCCTCTTAGAGACCCAGTACTTC
CDR3: CAWTLLETQYF

V: TRBV29-1
size: .
D: .
J: TRBJ1-1
length: 12
DNA: TGCAGCGTTGATCTGGGGAACACTGAAGCTTTCTTT
CDR3: CSVDLGNTEAFF

V: TRBV28
size: .
D: TRBD1
J: TRBJ1-3
length: 16
DNA: TGTGCCAGCAGTTCCCCTGACAGGGTAGCCGGAAACACCATATATTTT
CDR3: CASSSPDRVAGNTIYF

V: TRBV9
size: .
D: TRBD1
J: TRBJ1-3
length: 18
DNA: TGTGCCAGCAGCGTAGCTCTTCCGGACAGGGGGTTTGGAAACACCATATATTTT
CDR3: CASSVALPDRGFGNTIYF

V: TRBV6-5
size: .
D: .
J: TRBJ2-7
length: 13
DNA: TGTGCCAGCAGTTACGGGGGGATCTACGAGCAGTACTTC
CDR3: CASSYGGIYEQYF

V: TRBV6-1
size: .
D: .
J: TRBJ1-1
length: 13
DNA: TGTGCCAGCAGAATACAGGGTGTGGCTGAAGCTTTCTTT
CDR3: CASRIQGVAEAFF

V: TRBV28
size: .
D: TRBD2
J: TRBJ2-7
length: 17
DNA: TGTGCCAGCAGATTCCGGACTAGCGGGAGGGCCATGAACGAGCAGTACTTC
CDR3: CASRFRTSGRAMNEQYF

V: TRBV5-1
size: .
D: .
J: TRBJ1-1
length: 14
DNA: TGCGCCAGCAGCTTGGACTCAGGGAACACTGAAGCTTTCTTT
CDR3: CASSLDSGNTEAFF

V: TRBV2
size: .
D: TRBD1
J: TRBJ2-2
length: 13
DNA: TGTGCCAGTAATGACAGGGGAACCGGGGAGCTGTTTTTT
CDR3: CASNDRGTGELFF

V: TRBV4-1
size: .
D: TRBD1
J: TRBJ1-5
length: 15
DNA: TGCGCCAGCAGCCGCCCTGACAGGGTCAATCAGCCCCAGCATTTT
CDR3: CASSRPDRVNQPQHF

V: TRBV5-1
size: .
D: .
J: TRBJ2-5
length: 15
DNA: TGCGCCAGCAGCCCCGCGGGACAACTCCAAGAGACCCAGTACTTC
CDR3: CASSPAGQLQETQYF

V: TRBV28
size: few
D: .
J: TRBJ2-7
length: 12
DNA: TGTGCCAGCAGGACCGGGACGAGCGAGCAGTACTTC
CDR3: CASRTGTSEQYF